This TCR beta chain stems from a study of T cells in Graves' hyperthyroidism and ophthalmopathy. The study, taken as a whole, reports: Blood also held most thyroid clonotypes expanded beyond 0.001. Patients with ophthalmopathy were separated from those with stable hyperthyroidism by a 13 V-J model. Onset of ophthalmopathy came a median 6.5 months after the model predicted it.

This clonotype has only a few counts. Its antigen is undetermined. Germline V gene data show CDR1 as GTSNPN and CDR2 as SVGIG (reference sequence). This CDR3 region has 13 residues. The V and J ends lost 2 bases and 4 bases respectively, with 10 bases between them. From RNA transcripts, TCR beta CDR3 regions were amplified. HTBI primers were used for first-round RT-PCR of the TCR CDR3. One entry per CDR3 protein results from TCRdb running MiXCR on the multiplex PCR reads. The data show approximately 700,000 distinct CDR3 sequences, 16% seen once. Input material: blood. The genes are TRBV30 and TRBJ2-3; D is undetermined. This TCR was recovered from a man younger than 35 with Graves' hyperthyroidism. CDR3 coding DNA: TGTGCCTGGAGTCGAGGTCGGGCAGATACGCAGTATTTT. Encoded protein: CAWSRGRADTQYF.